These T cell receptor beta chains were read from a single sample in a study of early T cells in non-severe SARS-CoV-2 infection. TCRdb recomputed calls from the 5' RACE reads with MiXCR, one row per CDR3 protein. This table holds about 64,000 distinct CDR3 sequences, approximately 8.8% found once. The specimen comprised whole blood, sampled at baseline. The receptors shown here come from an adult who was a healthcare worker with PCR-confirmed SARS-CoV-2 infection or an uninfected control (not recorded which). Each CDR3 is given with its conserved first and last residue. D genes are given only for firm matches. Rows give clone size only sometimes, using once, few, many, or a class for an expanded clone.

TRBJ2-3 | NA | NA | TRBV20-1 | 14 | TGCAGTGCTCCCCAACGGGGGAGAGGAGATACGCAGTATTTT | CSAPQRGRGDTQYF
TRBJ1-5 | TRBD1 | many | TRBV27 | 19 | TGTGCCAGCAGTTTAAAGGGTTACGGACAGGCCTGGAGCAATCAGCCCCAGCATTTT | CASSLKGYGQAWSNQPQHF
TRBJ2-2 | TRBD2 | NA | TRBV20-1 | 16 | TGCAGTGCTACCGGACTAGCGGGAGGGTTTATCGGGGAGCTGTTTTTT | CSATGLAGGFIGELFF
TRBJ2-5 | TRBD1 | NA | TRBV20-1 | 14 | TGCAGTGCTAGGAGGACAGGGGGCAAGGGGACCCAGTACTTC | CSARRTGGKGTQYF
TRBJ2-7 | NA | few | TRBV5-1 | 15 | TGCGCCAGCAGTCGCCGGGCCATCCTAGAATACGAGCAGTACTTC | CASSRRAILEYEQYF
TRBJ2-5 | NA | NA | TRBV6-5 | 14 | TGTGCCAGCAGTTACTCGGGGGAGGAAGAGACCCAGTACTTC | CASSYSGEEETQYF
TRBJ2-3 | TRBD2 | few | TRBV20-1 | 15 | TGCAGTGCTAGCTTCGGACTAGCGGAAACAGATACGCAGTATTTT | CSASFGLAETDTQYF
TRBJ2-5 | TRBD2 | many | TRBV6-5 | 13 | TGTGCCAGCAGCTCGGGACTAGCAAGGGAAAAGTACTTC | CASSSGLAREKYF
TRBJ2-2 | TRBD2 | many | TRBV14 | 16 | TGTGCCAGCAGCCCTCGACTAGCTGCGACCACCGGGGAGCTGTTTTTT | CASSPRLAATTGELFF
TRBJ2-3 | TRBD1 | many | TRBV2 | 15 | TGTGCCAGCATTCGGGACAGGGGTAGGACAGATACGCAGTATTTT | CASIRDRGRTDTQYF
TRBJ1-2 | NA | few | TRBV11-2 | 13 | TGTGCCAGCAGCTTCAGGGAAAACTATGGCTACACCTTC | CASSFRENYGYTF